This TCR beta chain was sequenced in a study of blood T cells in healthy people across ages. A second PCR of 7 to 11 cycles used a sample-barcoded 5' primer and a J-beta primer mix. Any given sample supplied a minimum of 2.5 million CDR3-containing paired-end reads. MiXCR was run by TCRdb on the 5' RACE reads, yielding one entry per CDR3 protein. The data contain 500,000 to 550,000 distinct CDR3 sequences, 24% of them singletons. These records were also assigned to another study, of T cells of mothers and their children.

The sample taken for sequencing was blood. The sequence was obtained from a boy between 5 and 17 years old in good health.

The CDR3 bases are TGTGCCAGCAGCTTAAGGCTAGCGGGAAAGGTGGAGCAGTTCTTC. This encodes CASSLRLAGKVEQFF. The chain recombines TRBV7-2 with TRBJ2-1; 9 bases map to TRBD2. CDR1 and CDR2 (germline): SGHTA, FQGNSA. The J segment lost 10 bases and the V segment lost 2 bases, leaving 9 bases of the junction unmatched. This CDR3 comprises 15 residues.